This paragraph reports one T cell receptor beta chain. Antigen specificity is unknown. Treatment of any kind had been given to no patient before thyroid surgery. The data are from a study of metastatic and nonmetastatic thyroid tumors. Study findings and constraints: Patients with malignant thyroid tumors reportedly had significantly higher TCR beta diversity than those with benign nodules, in blood and tumor.

Study processing details: A classifier of distant metastasis in papillary thyroid cancer was built from CDR3 differences (across clinicopathological groups). TCRdb re-called the PCR reads with MiXCR. TCRdb assigned the V and J calls; the authors' analysis was not used. The sample includes about 53,000 clones, roughly 20% of them seen just once. The CDR3 has 16 residues. Germline V gives CDR1 SNHLY, CDR2 FYNNEI. Trimming removed 7 bases from V and 4 bases from J; junction bases left unmatched: 16. The sequence was obtained from a female donor with papillary thyroid cancer or a benign thyroid nodule (not recorded which). Some clones in this sample may be carry-over from other donors' samples. V gene TRBV2 combines with J gene TRBJ2-7; 7 positions agree with TRBD1. The sequencing sample was made of blood. In DNA, the CDR3 is TGTGCCAGCATGGCCGACAGGGCCGGCGATTTGTACGAGCAGTACTTC. Residues: CASMADRAGDLYEQYF.